This T cell receptor (beta chain) comes out of a study of blood T cell repertoires in COVID-19. Study members were between about 18 and 90 years old and lived in 24 US regions. The study assigned cohorts using participant-reported clinical history. V shed 0 bases and J 4 bases; nucleotides not matched to a gene: 4. The germline gives CDR1 ENHRY, CDR2 SYGVKD. The CDR3 consists of 16 residues. Profiled with immunoSEQ multiplex PCR; TCRdb holds only in-frame clones, not every one. The sample holds about 320,000 clones; roughly 85% are singletons and the top ten take under 2%. The gene calls are TRBV10-3 and TRBJ2-3; 10 nucleotides line up with TRBD2. The origin of this receptor is a woman aged 25 to 39 who had been exposed to COVID-19. Material for sequencing was PBMCs or T cells enriched from blood (not recorded which). The CDR3 DNA follows: TGTGCCATCAGTGAGTCTCTAGCGGGGGCAGCAGATACGCAGTATTTT. It codes for CAISESLAGAADTQYF.